Listed here are 29 T cell receptor beta chains from one sample, sequenced in a study of human T cells and chemical hapten exposure. Time point specified: patch test 2, 6 weeks after DPC sensitization. Treatment defined: therapeutic diphenylcyclopropenone sensitization with weekly scalp DPC. TCRdb re-derived calls from the RACE reads in MiXCR, one entry per CDR3 protein. Of over 40,000 distinct CDR3 sequences detected, less than 3.5% appear once; the ten largest clones hold approximately 6.7%. This specimen consisted of whole blood, obtained in connection with sensitization to the hapten diphenylcyclopropenone (DPC). Receptors were obtained from a man aged 40-50 years with alopecia areata. Some clones in this sample may be carry-over from other donors' samples.

This chain connects TRBV9 to TRBJ1-1; D is ambiguous. The V gene lost 3 bases and the J gene lost 4 bases, with 10 bases spanning the gap. The CDR3 contains 13 residues. The germline CDR1 and CDR2 sequences are SGDLS and YYNGEE. DNA for the CDR3: TGTGCCAGCAGCGAAAAGCCGGGCACTGAAGCTTTCTTT. This codes for CASSEKPGTEAFF.

This clonotype was seen at least ten times. The chain uses TRBV7-2 and TRBJ2-1; 8 bases are a match to TRBD2. Per the germline V gene, CDR1 is SGHTA and CDR2 is FQGNSA. This CDR3 has 15 amino acids. Trimming took 5 bases from V and 5 from J; bases not matched to a gene: 8. CDR3 coding DNA: TGTGCCAGCAGCCCCCGAGCGGGAGAGAACAATGAGCAGTTCTTC. Translation: CASSPRAGENNEQFF. Based on the CDR3 plus reference TRBV7-2 and TRBJ2-1, the full variable domain is GAGVSQSPSNKVTEKGKDVELRCDPISGHTALYWYRQSLGQGLEFLIYFQGNSAPDKSGLPSDRFSAERTGGSVSTLTIQRTQQEDSAVYLCASSPRAGENNEQFFGPGTRLTVL.

This clonotype has a count of ten or more. The CDR3 DNA reads as TGTGCCAGCAGCGTAGAGCCGGGGAACTCCTATAATTCACCCCTCCACTTT. This encodes CASSVEPGNSYNSPLHF. This sequence joins TRBV9 and TRBJ1-6; no reliable D call. This CDR3 is 17 amino acids long. Germline V gives CDR1 SGDLS, CDR2 YYNGEE. V dropped 0 bases and J dropped 0 bases, with 10 bases sitting between them.

The table lists this clonotype with many counts. CDR3 protein: CAISAGTSGRSGEQYF. CDR3 coding DNA: TGTGCCATCAGTGCTGGGACTAGCGGGAGGTCTGGCGAGCAGTACTTC. The genes are TRBV10-3 and TRBJ2-7, with 15 bases fitting TRBD2. J lost 6 bases, V lost 4 bases, and 7 bases had no gene match. This CDR3 spans 16 amino acids. The germline V gene has CDR1 ENHRY and CDR2 SYGVKD.

The chain employs TRBV5-1 and TRBJ1-5, with TRBD1 identical over 10 bases. CDR1 and CDR2 from the germline V gene are SGHRS and YFSETQ. The V and J ends lost 4 bases and 5 bases, in that order; junction bases with no gene match: 6. This CDR3 has 15 residues. CDR3 nucleotide sequence: TGCGCCAGCAGCCAGGAGGGACAGGGGCATCAGCCCCAGCATTTT. Its translation is CASSQEGQGHQPQHF. The full variable domain, with the rest looked up from reference TRBV5-1 and TRBJ1-5, is KAGVTQTPRYLIKTRGQQVTLSCSPISGHRSVSWYQQTPGQGLQFLFEYFSETQRNKGNFPGRFSGRQFSNSRSEMNVSTLELGDSALYLCASSQEGQGHQPQHFGDGTRLSIL.

This clonotype showed up many times. The CDR3 nucleotides are TGTGCCAGCAGCTCCGCAGGGACCTCTTCCTACGAGCAGTACTTC. Amino acid sequence: CASSSAGTSSYEQYF. J is TRBJ2-7 and V is TRBV7-9; D might be TRBD1 or TRBD2, each matching 5 bases. This CDR3 has 15 amino acids. The V and J ends lost 4 bases and 1 base respectively, with 14 bases between them. The germline gives CDR1 SEHNR, CDR2 FQNEAQ (reference sequence).

This clonotype was detected ten times or more. This rearrangement joins TRBV18 to TRBJ2-1, with 7 bases that match TRBD2. Germline lookup yields CDR1 KGHSH and CDR2 LQKENI. The CDR3 consists of 16 residues. The V and J ends lost 3 bases and 7 bases, in that order; junction bases with no gene match: 12. The CDR3 coding sequence is TGTGCCAGCTCACCCTTAACGGGAGGAAAGTTAAATGAGCAGTTCTTC. Protein: CASSPLTGGKLNEQFF.

This clonotype showed up many times. This chain joins TRBV5-6 and TRBJ2-7; 8 bases are a match to TRBD2. The CDR3 spans 18 residues. Germline CDR1 reads SGHDT; CDR2 reads YYEEEE. Trimming removed 3 bases from V and 4 bases from J; junction bases left unmatched: 18. CDR3 bases: TGTGCCAGCAGCTCCCCGGGACTAGATCGGGGCGGGGCATACGAGCAGTACTTC. Its protein product is CASSSPGLDRGGAYEQYF.

This clonotype has ten or more counts. The chain uses TRBV12-3 or TRBV12-4 and TRBJ2-6; no definite D call. The CDR3 totals 15 residues. Trimming pared 1 base from V and 2 bases from J, leaving 6 bases between. The DNA for the CDR3 is TGTGCCAGCAGTTTAGTGGGGACTGGGGCCAACGTCCTGACTTTC. It specifies CASSLVGTGANVLTF.

This clonotype has at least ten counts. The chain recombines TRBV27 with TRBJ2-1, with a possible D match to TRBD1 (6 bases). Per the germline V gene, CDR1 is MNHEY and CDR2 is SMNVEV (reference sequence). CDR3 length: 15 amino acids. V was pared by 5 bases and J by 2 bases, with 13 bases between. CDR3 sequence reads: CASSTGPSTYNEQFF. For the CDR3, the DNA is TGTGCCAGCAGTACAGGGCCCTCGACCTACAATGAGCAGTTCTTC.

There are many counts of this clonotype. In DNA, the CDR3 is TGTGCCAGCAGCCAAGCCGGAGGGAGGGCCGAGTACGAGCAGTACTTC. Its translation is CASSQAGGRAEYEQYF. V usage is TRBV4-2 and J usage is TRBJ2-7; 7 bases align to TRBD2. Germline-derived CDR1 and CDR2 are LGHNA and YNFKEQ. The CDR3 loop spans 16 amino acids. J gave up 4 bases and V 1 base, and 10 bases lay outside the gene matches.

This clonotype came up many times. The chain employs TRBV28 and TRBJ2-3; unclear D gene. Trimming cost V 6 bases and J 5 bases, with 6 bases left between them. The length of the CDR3 is 11 residues. Germline CDR1 MDHEN, CDR2 SYDVKM. CDR3 loop: CASRLRDTQYF. The CDR3 DNA follows: TGTGCCAGCAGGCTCCGAGATACGCAGTATTTT.

This clonotype was seen ten or more times. Sequence at one end of the junction differs from germline and may be a read error. The gene calls are TRBV20-1 and TRBJ1-6; D gene unclear. The germline V gene has CDR1 DFQATT and CDR2 SNEGSKA (reference sequence). The CDR3 consists of 15 residues. The CDR3, as DNA: TGCAGTGCTAGACAGCTTACTTCCTCTAATTCACCCCTCCACTTT. Translating it yields CSARQLTSSNSPLHF.

At least ten counts were recorded for this clonotype. This sequence joins TRBV9 and TRBJ1-6, with a weak D call TRBD1 (6 bases). The CDR3 length is 14 residues. Germline CDR1 SGDLS, CDR2 YYNGEE. V gave up 4 bases and J gave up 7 bases, with 12 bases separating them. The CDR3 sequence is CASSRQDGNSPLHF. As DNA, the CDR3 is TGTGCCAGCAGCCGACAGGATGGGAATTCACCCCTCCACTTT.

This clonotype has at least ten counts. The chain recombines TRBV7-9 with TRBJ2-7, with 7 bases matching TRBD1. V was clipped by 5 bases and J by 2 bases; unmatched bases: 9. This CDR3 is 15 amino acids long. CDR1 SEHNR and CDR2 FQNEAQ come from the germline V gene (reference sequence). This chain's CDR3 is CASSHYRGDTYEQYF. The DNA of the CDR3 is TGTGCCAGCAGCCATTACAGGGGCGACACCTACGAGCAGTACTTC.

This clonotype was observed many times. The chain carries TRBV6-5 and TRBJ2-1; D gene uncertain. The CDR3 is 11 residues long. Deletions cut 10 bases from V and 10 bases from J, with 14 bases between. Germline CDR1 is MNHEY and CDR2 is SVGAGI. The CDR3 sequence: CATLETGEQFF. DNA for the CDR3: TGTGCCACGCTAGAGACTGGAGAGCAGTTCTTC.

There are many counts of this clonotype. The chain employs TRBV29-1 and TRBJ2-3; tentative D call: TRBD2 (5 bases). The CDR3 is made up of 13 amino acids. Deletions cut 3 bases from V and 1 base from J, with 8 bases between. Germline assignment: CDR1 SQVTM and CDR2 ANQGSEA. CDR3 sequence reads: CSVDAGGTDTQYF. The CDR3 DNA reads TGCAGCGTTGATGCGGGTGGCACAGATACGCAGTATTTT.

This clonotype was picked up many times. The rearrangement joins TRBV7-2 to TRBJ2-3, with D perhaps assigned TRBD1 or TRBD2 (7 bases each). CDR1 is SGHTA and CDR2 is FQGNSA in the germline V gene. Trimming cost V 6 bases and J 2 bases, with 15 bases left between them. CDR3 length: 15 residues. The chain's CDR3 is CASRAGGAATDTQYF. The CDR3 DNA reads as TGTGCCAGCAGGGCAGGGGGGGCCGCCACAGATACGCAGTATTTT.

There are many counts of this clonotype. The chain recombines TRBV5-1 with TRBJ2-5; D gene unclear. Deletions cut 5 bases from V and 1 base from J, with 12 bases between. Germline CDR1 reads SGHRS; CDR2 reads YFSETQ. The CDR3 length is 14 residues. CDR3 region: CASRVGPSQETQYF. CDR3 nucleotides: TGCGCCAGCAGGGTCGGACCAAGCCAAGAGACCCAGTACTTC.

The genes are TRBV6-5 and TRBJ2-7; 9 bases are shared with TRBD2. J gave up 8 bases and V 7 bases, and 15 bases lay outside the gene matches. Germline loops: CDR1 MNHEY, CDR2 SVGAGI. The CDR3 has 15 amino acids. Here the CDR3 reads CASIRLAEGRDKQYF. The DNA of the CDR3 is TGTGCCAGCATCCGACTAGCGGAAGGGCGGGACAAGCAGTACTTC.

This clonotype has at least ten counts. The CDR3 bases are TGTGCCAGCAGTAAACCGCTGGGACAGGGGGACACTGAAGCTTTCTTT. Translated, it gives CASSKPLGQGDTEAFF. The chain employs TRBV28 and TRBJ1-1; 11 bases match TRBD1. Germline V lookup: CDR1 MDHEN, CDR2 SYDVKM. The CDR3 sequence is 16 residues long. Losses at the gene ends were 5 bases for V and 3 bases for J; bases not matched to a gene: 8. The entire variable domain, with the rest obtained from reference TRBV28 and TRBJ1-1, is as follows: DVKVTQSSRYLVKRTGEKVFLECVQDMDHENMFWYRQDPGLGLRLIYFSYDVKMKEKGDIPEGYSVSREKKERFSLILESASTNQTSMYLCASSKPLGQGDTEAFFGQGTRLTVV.

This clonotype was observed many times. The rearrangement joins TRBV12-3 or TRBV12-4 to TRBJ2-3; D ambiguous. This CDR3 has 15 amino acids. Trimming cost V 5 bases and J 4 bases, with 16 bases left between them. The CDR3 reads CASSPRVPEADTQYF. In DNA form, the CDR3 reads TGTGCCAGCAGTCCGAGAGTCCCAGAGGCAGATACGCAGTATTTT.

This clonotype has more than one count but fewer than ten. This chain joins TRBV12-5 and TRBJ2-5, with 7 bases fitting TRBD1. V dropped 4 bases and J dropped 2; count of bases not matched to a gene: 4. Looked up from germline, CDR1 is LGHNT and CDR2 is FRNRAP. CDR3 size: 14 residues. DNA for the CDR3: TGTGCTAGTGGTTCCGGGACAGCGCAAGAGACCCAGTACTTC. Translated: CASGSGTAQETQYF. Based on the CDR3 plus reference TRBV12-5 and TRBJ2-5, the full variable domain is DARVTQTPRHKVTEMGQEVTMRCQPILGHNTVFWYRQTMMQGLELLAYFRNRAPLDDSGMPKDRFSAEMPDATLATLKIQPSEPRDSAVYFCASGSGTAQETQYFGPGTRLLVL.

This clonotype was recorded many times. The chain is built from TRBV11-2 and TRBJ1-6; D is uncertain. The CDR3 covers 13 residues. Trimming took 1 base from V and 7 from J, leaving 5 bases between them. Looked up from germline, CDR1 is SGHAT and CDR2 is FQNNGV. The CDR3 region has the DNA TGTGCCAGCAGCTTAGGCTCCAATTCACCCCTCCACTTT. It specifies CASSLGSNSPLHF.

This clonotype has a count of ten or more. CDR3 DNA sequence: TGTGCCAGCAGTCCCACCTATACGCAGTATTTT. It codes for CASSPTYTQYF. The chain employs TRBV6-6 and TRBJ2-3; no clear D. The V and J ends lost 5 bases and 7 bases respectively, with 7 bases between them. The CDR3 is 11 amino acids. The germline V gene encodes CDR1 MNHNY and CDR2 SVGAGI (reference sequence).

The J gene is TRBJ2-5, the V gene TRBV19; a possible D gene is TRBD1 (6 bases). V lost 4 bases, J lost 7 bases, and 16 bases lay in between. Germline V CDR1 and CDR2: LNHDA, SQIVND (reference sequence). The CDR3 contains 14 residues. This chain's CDR3 is CASSTDTGTRTQYF. In nucleotides, the CDR3 is TGTGCCAGTAGTACCGACACCGGGACAAGGACCCAGTACTTC.

With regard to this clonotype: Since a much larger clone is just one base distant, this may be a read error. The chain joins TRBV6-1 to TRBJ2-2; D ambiguous. With 6 bases removed from V and 3 bases from J, the gap between germline ends came to 11 bases. The CDR3 contains 14 residues. Germline assignment: CDR1 MNHNS and CDR2 SASEGT. The DNA of the CDR3 is TGTGCCAGCAGCAGGACGTGGGACACCGGGGAGCTGTTTTTT. Translating it yields CASSRTWDTGELFF.

This clonotype was seen repeatedly, ten times or more. The chain carries TRBV12-3 or TRBV12-4 and TRBJ2-7; D not certain. The CDR3 consists of 15 residues. V gave up 1 base and J gave up 0 bases, with 10 bases separating them. The CDR3 nucleotides read TGTGCCAGCAGTTTAGGTGTCCTATACTCCTACGAGCAGTACTTC. This translates into CASSLGVLYSYEQYF.

This clonotype was seen at least ten times. V and J are TRBV12-3 or TRBV12-4 and TRBJ2-3, with a tentative D call TRBD2 (5 bases). The CDR3 covers 12 residues. With 6 bases removed from V and 6 bases from J, the gap between germline ends came to 10 bases. The CDR3 protein is CASSPDYDTQYF. CDR3 sequence (DNA): TGTGCCAGCAGCCCCGACTACGATACGCAGTATTTT.